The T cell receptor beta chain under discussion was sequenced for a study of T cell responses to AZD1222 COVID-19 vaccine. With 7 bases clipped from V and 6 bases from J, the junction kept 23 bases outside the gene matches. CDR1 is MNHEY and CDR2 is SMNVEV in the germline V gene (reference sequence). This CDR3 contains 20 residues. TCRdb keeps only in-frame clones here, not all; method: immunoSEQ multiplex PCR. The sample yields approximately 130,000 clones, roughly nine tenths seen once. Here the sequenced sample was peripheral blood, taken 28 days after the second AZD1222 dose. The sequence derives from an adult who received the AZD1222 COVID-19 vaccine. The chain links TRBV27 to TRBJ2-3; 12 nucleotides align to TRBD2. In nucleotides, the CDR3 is TGTGCCAGCACCCCCCGGAGGTGGACTAGCGGGGCCCAAAGTCTTGATACGCAGTATTTT. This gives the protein CASTPRRWTSGAQSLDTQYF.